This passage covers 15 T cell receptor beta chains from one sample sequenced in a study of T cell responses to AZD1222 COVID-19 vaccine. Generated by immunoSEQ multiplex PCR, the TCRdb table keeps only in-frame clones and is missing some. This table has some 130,000 clones, approximately 89% appearing once. The input for sequencing was peripheral blood, taken on day 0 of AZD1222 vaccination. The receptor source for this set is an adult in good health.

This chain uses TRBV9 with TRBJ2-2, with 10 bases identical to TRBD2. The CDR3 is 17 amino acids. After removal of 0 bases from V and 1 base from J, the junction contained 3 bases not matched to a gene. Germline V gives CDR1 SGDLS, CDR2 YYNGEE. CDR3 residues: CASSVGERGGNTGELFF. Here the CDR3 DNA reads TGTGCCAGCAGCGTAGGGGAGCGGGGGGGGAACACCGGGGAGCTGTTTTTT. The complete variable domain, with remaining parts taken from reference TRBV9 and TRBJ2-2, reads DSGVTQTPKHLITATGQRVTLRCSPRSGDLSVYWYQQSLDQGLQFLIQYYNGEERAKGNILERFSAQQFPDLHSELNLSSLELGDSALYFCASSVGERGGNTGELFFGEGSRLTVL.

J is TRBJ1-5 and V is TRBV5-6, with 10 bases that match TRBD1. Germline values: CDR1 SGHDT, CDR2 YYEEEE. This CDR3 contains 16 residues. With 4 bases clipped from V and 3 bases from J, the junction kept 7 bases outside the gene matches. The CDR3 DNA reads as TGTGCCAGCAGCCTAATGGGACAGGGGAACAATCAGCCCCAGCATTTT. Translated: CASSLMGQGNNQPQHF.

This sequence joins TRBV10-3 and TRBJ1-5, with a possible D match to TRBD1 (5 bases). The germline gives CDR1 ENHRY, CDR2 SYGVKD. Trimming took 2 bases from V and 7 from J, leaving 18 bases between them. The CDR3 length is 16 residues. CDR3 region: CAISERGRGSGQPQHF. DNA of the CDR3: TGTGCCATCAGTGAGCGGGGGAGGGGCTCGGGGCAGCCCCAGCATTTT.

The gene calls are TRBV11-3 and TRBJ2-2; 7 bases are a match to TRBD1. V lost 5 bases and J lost 6; bases outside the gene matches: 9. The germline V gene has CDR1 SGHNT and CDR2 YENEEA. This CDR3 contains 15 residues. In DNA, the CDR3 is TGTGCCAGCAGCACCCGACAGGGACGGGCCGGGGAGCTGTTTTTT. Protein sequence: CASSTRQGRAGELFF.

This clone was seen only once. The chain joins TRBV2 to TRBJ2-5, with 15 bases aligning to TRBD2. The junction had 8 bases not matched to a gene; V was cut back by 2 bases and J by 4 bases. The CDR3 has 18 residues. In germline, CDR1 is SNHLY, CDR2 FYNNEI. The CDR3 loop is CASSELGLAGGQGETQYF. CDR3 DNA sequence: TGTGCCAGCAGTGAACTCGGACTAGCGGGGGGGCAGGGAGAGACCCAGTACTTC.

This chain links TRBV6-2 or TRBV6-3 with TRBJ2-1, with TRBD1 as a possible D gene (5 bases). CDR1 MNHEY and CDR2 SVGEGT come from the germline V gene. The length of the CDR3 is 14 residues. Trimming shortened V by 5 bases and J by 8 bases, and 16 bases separated the two germline ends. The CDR3 reads CASSQAQVVDEQFF. CDR3 nucleotide sequence: TGTGCCAGCAGTCAAGCACAGGTGGTAGATGAGCAGTTCTTC.

The chain links TRBV11-3 to TRBJ2-5; D call uncertain. The CDR3 runs to 14 residues. In germline, CDR1 is SGHNT, CDR2 YENEEA. Trimming stripped 4 bases from V and 5 bases from J, with 14 bases between. CDR3 nucleotide sequence: TGTGCCAGCAGCTCCTCTAAGCGTCGGGAGACCCAGTACTTC. This gives the protein CASSSSKRRETQYF.

The V and J genes are TRBV5-6 and TRBJ1-2; D call uncertain. CDR1 and CDR2 (germline): SGHDT, YYEEEE. This CDR3 contains 13 residues. V dropped 2 bases and J dropped 1 base, with 6 bases sitting between them. CDR3 DNA sequence: TGTGCCAGCAGCTTCGAGGTTAACTATGGCTACACCTTC. Its translation is CASSFEVNYGYTF.

The chain joins TRBV5-1 to TRBJ1-4, with 7 bases matching TRBD1. The ends lost 4 bases at V and 6 bases at J; junction bases unmatched: 6. Germline lookup yields CDR1 SGHRS and CDR2 YFSETQ. The CDR3 covers 14 residues. CDR3 in DNA: TGCGCCAGCAGCGCACTCGGGACAGATGAAAAACTGTTTTTT. Its translation is CASSALGTDEKLFF.

The V gene is TRBV5-1, the J gene TRBJ2-3, with D perhaps TRBD1 (6 bases). The CDR3 extends over 14 amino acids. Trimming shortened V by 5 bases and J by 4 bases, and 14 bases separated the two germline ends. The germline V gene encodes CDR1 SGHRS and CDR2 YFSETQ. Here the CDR3 DNA reads TGCGCCAGCAGTCTCTACAGGGCGTCAGATACGCAGTATTTT. As protein: CASSLYRASDTQYF. Full variable domain (missing parts from reference TRBV5-1 and TRBJ2-3): KAGVTQTPRYLIKTRGQQVTLSCSPISGHRSVSWYQQTPGQGLQFLFEYFSETQRNKGNFPGRFSGRQFSNSRSEMNVSTLELGDSALYLCASSLYRASDTQYFGPGTRLTVL.

The sample holds one count of this clone. V is TRBV10-3 and J is TRBJ1-1; TRBD1 is a possible D gene (5 bases). CDR1 and CDR2 (germline): ENHRY, SYGVKD. The CDR3 contains 13 residues. Between the trimmed V and J ends, which lost 11 bases and 1 base, there was a span of 14 bases. This chain's CDR3 is CASGGQTNTEAFF. The CDR3 DNA is TGTGCCTCCGGTGGACAAACGAACACTGAAGCTTTCTTT.

The gene calls are TRBV7-9 and TRBJ2-3; D ambiguous. This CDR3 has 15 residues. The germline V and J ends were trimmed by 3 bases and 6 bases, with 16 bases remaining between them. Germline V gene data show CDR1 as SEHNR and CDR2 as FQNEAQ (reference sequence). CDR3 region: CASSFRDLQTDTQYF. DNA of the CDR3: TGTGCCAGCAGCTTCCGCGACCTCCAAACGGATACGCAGTATTTT.

The V gene is TRBV6-5, the J gene TRBJ1-4; D is possibly TRBD1 (5 bases). CDR1 MNHEY and CDR2 SVGAGI come from the germline V gene. This CDR3 contains 15 residues. Trimming left V 5 bases short and J 4 bases short, with 14 bases between. The CDR3 loop reads CASSPGGALNEKLFF. CDR3 nucleotide sequence: TGTGCCAGCAGTCCTGGTGGGGCCCTTAATGAAAAACTGTTTTTT.

Regarding this clone: The sample carries other DNA sequences with the same CDR3. The CDR3 loop is CASSLEGPGETQYF. CDR3 in DNA: TGCGCCAGCAGCTTGGAGGGCCCAGGAGAGACCCAGTACTTC. The rearrangement joins TRBV5-1 to TRBJ2-5, with D hard to call. Germline CDR1 is SGHRS and CDR2 is YFSETQ. V lost 0 bases to trimming and J lost 4 bases, with 10 bases between them. The CDR3 loop spans 14 amino acids.

This clone was observed a few times. The chain has TRBV27 and TRBJ2-1, with 16 positions matching TRBD2. Germline CDR1 reads MNHEY; CDR2 reads SMNVEV (reference sequence). The CDR3 runs to 19 residues. V gave up 3 bases and J gave up 0 bases; unmatched junction bases: 5. In DNA, the CDR3 is TGTGCCAGCAGTTTCTCGGGACTAGCGGGAGGGGGCTCCTACAATGAGCAGTTCTTC. Translating gives CASSFSGLAGGGSYNEQFF.